This T cell receptor (beta chain) was obtained from a study of cytotoxic CD8 clonotypes in ibrutinib-treated CLL. Trimming removed 6 bases at V and 6 bases at J, with 11 bases between. The CDR3 has 13 residues. Per the germline V gene, CDR1 is KGHSH and CDR2 is LQKENI. The table came from immunoSEQ multiplex PCR; TCRdb's copy has only in-frame clones and leaves some out. The sample shows under 300,000 clones, 70% of them seen only once. This clonotype originated in a human donor with chronic lymphocytic leukemia. The source material was PBMCs, sampled after 24 months of ibrutinib treatment. The chain recombines TRBV18 with TRBJ1-4; D is possibly TRBD1 (6 bases). The CDR3 DNA reads TGTGCCAGCTCCCGGACAGCCGATGAAAAACTGTTTTTT. Its protein is CASSRTADEKLFF.